One sample yielded the 7 T cell receptor beta chains listed below, sequenced in a study of OX40 agonist ivuxolimab in advanced cancers. Sequencing was performed with immunoSEQ multiplex PCR; in TCRdb, only in-frame clones are kept and a portion is missing. Seen here are some 57,000 clones, under 90% observed once, and the top ten hold around 0.52%. The sample here was CD4+ or CD8+ T cells sorted from blood, taken in a trial of the OX40 agonist ivuxolimab. The source is an adult with an advanced solid tumor such as melanoma, head and neck, liver or kidney cancer.

This chain connects TRBV18 to TRBJ1-2; TRBD1 aligns across 7 bases. Per the germline V gene, CDR1 is KGHSH and CDR2 is LQKENI. Unmatched junction bases numbered 10, after V lost 2 bases and J lost 7 bases. CDR3 length: 15 residues. CDR3 region: CASSPDEGAYGGYTF. In DNA, the CDR3 is TGTGCCAGCTCACCAGATGAGGGGGCGTATGGTGGCTACACCTTC.

The V gene is TRBV7-8, the J gene TRBJ1-1; D is undetermined. With 5 bases removed from V and 4 bases from J, the gap between germline ends came to 8 bases. CDR1 and CDR2 from the germline V gene are SGHVS and FQNEAQ. The CDR3 has 12 residues. As DNA, the CDR3 is TGTGCCAGCAGCCGTTGGGCCACTGAAGCTTTCTTT. Translation: CASSRWATEAFF. The whole variable domain, remainder taken from reference TRBV7-8 and TRBJ1-1, is GAGVSQSPRYKVAKRGQDVALRCDPISGHVSLFWYQQALGQGPEFLTYFQNEAQLDKSGLPSDRFFAERPEGSVSTLKIQRTQQEDSAVYLCASSRWATEAFFGQGTRLTVV.

The V gene is TRBV7-8, the J gene TRBJ2-1, with D unresolved. The CDR3 runs 12 residues. V was trimmed by 5 bases and J by 13 bases, leaving 15 bases between them. Germline CDR1 is SGHVS and CDR2 is FQNEAQ. The CDR3 here is CASSRYSQDQFF. CDR3 coding DNA: TGTGCCAGCAGCCGGTATAGTCAAGATCAGTTCTTC.

The rearrangement links TRBV10-3 to TRBJ2-4; 8 positions match TRBD2. There are 17 residues in the CDR3. Germline assignment: CDR1 ENHRY and CDR2 SYGVKD. V gave up 4 bases and J gave up 6 bases; unmatched junction bases: 14. This chain's CDR3 is CAISARFSREARNIQYF. CDR3 sequence (DNA): TGTGCCATCAGTGCCCGGTTTTCGCGGGAGGCCCGAAACATTCAGTACTTC.

This clone was detected once. The chain has TRBV4-1 and TRBJ2-1; D not certain. The germline gives CDR1 MGHRA, CDR2 YSYEKL. V lost 0 bases, J lost 5 bases, and 11 bases lay in between. The CDR3 is made up of 15 amino acids. The CDR3 nucleotides read TGCGCCAGCAGCCAAGACCCCAGGCCCAACAATGAGCAGTTCTTC. This translates into CASSQDPRPNNEQFF.

V is TRBV5-1 and J is TRBJ1-2; D perhaps matches TRBD1 (5 bases). This CDR3 spans 17 amino acids. The germline V gene has CDR1 SGHRS and CDR2 YFSETQ. V lost 3 bases to trimming and J lost 5 bases, with 23 bases between them. The CDR3 sequence is CASSSTITGSLGYGYTF. The CDR3 DNA follows: TGCGCCAGCAGCTCGACTATTACAGGCTCACTCGGTTATGGCTACACCTTC.

This chain connects TRBV5-1 to TRBJ2-3, with D possibly TRBD2 on 6 matching bases. V shed 6 bases and J shed 1 base, with 15 bases lying between them. CDR1 is SGHRS and CDR2 is YFSETQ in the germline V gene. This CDR3 has 15 residues. The CDR3 coding sequence is TGCGCCAGCAACCCGCAGGGACTTCGCACAGATACGCAGTATTTT. Translation: CASNPQGLRTDTQYF.